A selection of T cell receptor beta chains follows, all from one sample in a study of blood T cell repertoires in COVID-19. Repertoires were generated with immunoSEQ multiplex PCR, while TCRdb's copy carries only in-frame clones and drops some. This table has 170,000 or so clones, around 89% appearing once. Sequencing was performed on peripheral blood. Source of these receptors: a man aged 18 to 35 who had recovered from COVID-19. Each CDR3 is given with its conserved first and last residue.

v_call | cdr3_aa
TRBV9 | CASSVGHNTEAFF
TRBV6-5 | CASSLAGGWGEQYF
TRBV9 | CASSVGAGFFTDTQYF
TRBV18 | CASSPSASSYEQYF
TRBV9 | CASSFGLVNEQFF
TRBV19 | CASGEIHITRYEQFF
TRBV7-8 | CASSSWTSGRDYNEQFF
TRBV3-1/TRBV3-2 | CASSLPGQGTPYSNQPQHF
TRBV5-1 | CASTVGPNQGETQYF
TRBV6-5 | CATQEGATRSEKLFF